This TCR beta chain appears in the sequencing data of a study of T-cell reconstitution after alpha-beta-depleted transplantation in children (dated by TCRdb to 2016 to 2017). Regarding the study in general: Using TCR repertoire profiling, the study followed T-cell immune reconstitution in a quantitative way in children after TCRalphabeta/CD19-depleted allogeneic hematopoietic cell transplantation.

This specimen's treatment or condition label, per the study, means: allogeneic hematopoietic cell transplantation with graft depleted of TCRalphabeta T cells and CD19 B cells. Transplant recipients were children who received TCRalphabeta/CD19-depleted allogeneic hematopoietic cell grafts. Points the paper makes about the study in general: Hyperexpanded clone frequencies declined over subsequent months; after one year, T-cell counts and TCRbeta diversity were mostly attributed to newly produced T cells. In some patients, high TCRbeta diversity at day 60 was attributed to recipient T cells and intrathymic progenitors that had survived conditioning. The apparently early alphabetaT-cell count recovery about two months after transplant was reportedly dependent on only several hundred rapidly expanded clones derived from non-depleted graft cells.

Sequences LGHNA (CDR1) and YSLEER (CDR2) are obtained from the germline V gene. V is pared back by 0 bases and J by 3 bases, with 9 bases lying between the germline termini. Reading from cysteine to phenylalanine, the CDR3 counts 15 amino acids. The entry retains the CDR3 DNA only, 45 bases that are in frame from base 1. As for this clonotype: Its recognized antigen is unknown. One base away there is no much larger clone; base qualities are not given.

Library method: PCR. The run used an Illumina HiSeq 2500. TCR libraries were prepared with molecular barcoding, using unique molecular identifiers to normalize TCRbeta repertoire quantification. The public reads were reanalyzed by TCRdb: fastp trimming at Q25, MiXCR alignment, in-frame beta chains only. Rows with one shared CDR3 protein collapse into an entry with the most common genes and DNA. For this sample there are about 980,000 distinct CDR3 sequences; roughly 31% appear just once. The ten largest clones represent roughly 30% of the sample. The chain was built from TRBV4-3 and TRBJ2-4, with no confident D gene call. This receptor was identified in a boy in the first two years of life who had a stem cell transplant for SCID, so the T cells may come from the graft donor. The sequencing used PBMCs, mostly from graft donor cells, collected 360 days after TCRalphabeta/CD19-depleted stem cell transplant. The CDR3 sequence is CASSQDGSDKNIQYF. At the DNA level, the sequence is TGCGCCAGCAGCCAAGACGGGTCAGACAAAAACATTCAGTACTTC.